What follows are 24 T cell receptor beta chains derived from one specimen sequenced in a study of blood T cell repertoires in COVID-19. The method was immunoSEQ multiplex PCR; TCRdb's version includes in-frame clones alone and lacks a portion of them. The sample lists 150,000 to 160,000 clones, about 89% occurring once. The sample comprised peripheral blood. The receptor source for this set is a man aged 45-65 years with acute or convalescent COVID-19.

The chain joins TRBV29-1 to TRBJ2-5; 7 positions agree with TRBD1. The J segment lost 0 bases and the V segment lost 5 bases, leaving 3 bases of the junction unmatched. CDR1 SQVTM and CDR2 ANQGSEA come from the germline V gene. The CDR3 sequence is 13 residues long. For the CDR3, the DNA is TGCAGCGTTTGGGGACAGTACCAAGAGACCCAGTACTTC. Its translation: CSVWGQYQETQYF.

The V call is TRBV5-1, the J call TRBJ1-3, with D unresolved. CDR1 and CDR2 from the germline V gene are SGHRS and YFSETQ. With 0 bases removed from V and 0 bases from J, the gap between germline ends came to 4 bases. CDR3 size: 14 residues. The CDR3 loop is CASSLGSSGNTIYF. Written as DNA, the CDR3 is TGCGCCAGCAGCTTGGGCAGCTCTGGAAACACCATATATTTT.

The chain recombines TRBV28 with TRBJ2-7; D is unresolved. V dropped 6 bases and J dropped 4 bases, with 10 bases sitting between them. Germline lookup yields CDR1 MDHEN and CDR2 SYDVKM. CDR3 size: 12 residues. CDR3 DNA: TGTGCCAGCAGCCCAGGCAAATACGAGCAGTACTTC. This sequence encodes CASSPGKYEQYF. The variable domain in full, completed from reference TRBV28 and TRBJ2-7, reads DVKVTQSSRYLVKRTGEKVFLECVQDMDHENMFWYRQDPGLGLRLIYFSYDVKMKEKGDIPEGYSVSREKKERFSLILESASTNQTSMYLCASSPGKYEQYFGPGTRLTVT.

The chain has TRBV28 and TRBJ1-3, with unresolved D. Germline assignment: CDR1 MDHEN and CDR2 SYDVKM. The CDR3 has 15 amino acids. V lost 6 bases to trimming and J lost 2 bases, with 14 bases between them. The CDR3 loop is CASRPVGKAGNTIYF. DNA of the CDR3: TGTGCCAGCAGACCTGTCGGGAAAGCTGGAAACACCATATATTTT.

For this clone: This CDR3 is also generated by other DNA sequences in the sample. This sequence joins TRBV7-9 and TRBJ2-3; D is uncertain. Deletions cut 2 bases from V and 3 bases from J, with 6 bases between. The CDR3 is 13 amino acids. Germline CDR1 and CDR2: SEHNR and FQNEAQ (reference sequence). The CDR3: CASSLTYTDTQYF. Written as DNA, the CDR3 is TGTGCCAGCAGCTTAACCTATACAGATACGCAGTATTTT.

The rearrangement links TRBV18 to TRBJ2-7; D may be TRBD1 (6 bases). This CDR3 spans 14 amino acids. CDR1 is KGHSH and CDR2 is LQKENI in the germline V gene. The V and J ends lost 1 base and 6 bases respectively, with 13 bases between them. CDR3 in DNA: TGTGCCAGCTCACCACTGGGACAAGTGAGCGAGCAGTACTTC. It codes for CASSPLGQVSEQYF.

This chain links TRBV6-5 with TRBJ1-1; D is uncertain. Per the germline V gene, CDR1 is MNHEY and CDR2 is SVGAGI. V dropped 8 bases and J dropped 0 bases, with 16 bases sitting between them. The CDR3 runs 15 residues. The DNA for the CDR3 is TGTGCCAGCTCCTGGGGAGGGAGGATGAACACTGAAGCTTTCTTT. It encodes CASSWGGRMNTEAFF.

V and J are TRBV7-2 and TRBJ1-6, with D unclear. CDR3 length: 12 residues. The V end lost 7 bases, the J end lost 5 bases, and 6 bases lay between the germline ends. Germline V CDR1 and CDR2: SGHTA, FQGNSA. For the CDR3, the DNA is TGTGCCAGCACCGACAATAATTCACCCCTCCACTTT. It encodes CASTDNNSPLHF.

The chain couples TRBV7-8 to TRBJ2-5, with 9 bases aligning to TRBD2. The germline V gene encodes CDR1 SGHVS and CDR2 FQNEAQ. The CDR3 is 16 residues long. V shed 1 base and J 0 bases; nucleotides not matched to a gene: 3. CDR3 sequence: CASSLEAGGNQETQYF. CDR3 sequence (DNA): TGTGCCAGCAGCTTAGAGGCGGGAGGGAACCAAGAGACCCAGTACTTC.

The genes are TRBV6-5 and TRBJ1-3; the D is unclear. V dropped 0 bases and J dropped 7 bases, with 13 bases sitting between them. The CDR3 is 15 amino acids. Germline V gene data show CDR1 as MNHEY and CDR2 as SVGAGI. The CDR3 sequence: CASSYSGRGANTIYF. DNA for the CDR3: TGTGCCAGCAGTTACTCGGGGAGAGGAGCTAACACCATATATTTT.

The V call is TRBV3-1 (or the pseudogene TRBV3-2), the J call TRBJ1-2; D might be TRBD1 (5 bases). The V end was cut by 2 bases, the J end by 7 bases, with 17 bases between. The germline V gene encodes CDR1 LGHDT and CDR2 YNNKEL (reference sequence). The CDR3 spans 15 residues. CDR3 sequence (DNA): TGTGCCAGCAGCCAACAACCCCAGGGCACAGGTGGCTACACCTTC. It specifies CASSQQPQGTGGYTF.

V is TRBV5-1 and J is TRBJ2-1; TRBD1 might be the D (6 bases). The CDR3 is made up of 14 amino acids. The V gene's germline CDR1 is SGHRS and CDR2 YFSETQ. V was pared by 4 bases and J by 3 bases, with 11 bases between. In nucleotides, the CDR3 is TGCGCCAGCAGCGAACCGGGACACTACAATGAGCAGTTCTTC. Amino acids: CASSEPGHYNEQFF.

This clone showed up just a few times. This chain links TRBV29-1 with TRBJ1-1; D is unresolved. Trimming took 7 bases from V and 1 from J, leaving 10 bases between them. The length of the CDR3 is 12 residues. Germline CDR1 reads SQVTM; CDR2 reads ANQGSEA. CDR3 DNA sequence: TGCAGCGCCAAGGGAGCGAACACTGAAGCTTTCTTT. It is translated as CSAKGANTEAFF.

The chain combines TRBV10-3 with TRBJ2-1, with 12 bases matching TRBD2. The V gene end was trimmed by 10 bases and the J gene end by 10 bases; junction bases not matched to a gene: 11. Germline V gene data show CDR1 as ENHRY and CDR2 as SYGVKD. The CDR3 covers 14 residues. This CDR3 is CATRLAGESMEQFF. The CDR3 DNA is TGTGCCACCAGACTAGCGGGAGAATCCATGGAGCAGTTCTTC.

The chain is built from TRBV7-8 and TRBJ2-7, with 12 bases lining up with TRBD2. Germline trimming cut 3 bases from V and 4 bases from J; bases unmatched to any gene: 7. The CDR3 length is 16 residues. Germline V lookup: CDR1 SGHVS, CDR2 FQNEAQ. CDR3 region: CASSFRLAGVYYEQYF. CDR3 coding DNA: TGTGCCAGCAGCTTTAGACTAGCGGGAGTTTATTACGAGCAGTACTTC.

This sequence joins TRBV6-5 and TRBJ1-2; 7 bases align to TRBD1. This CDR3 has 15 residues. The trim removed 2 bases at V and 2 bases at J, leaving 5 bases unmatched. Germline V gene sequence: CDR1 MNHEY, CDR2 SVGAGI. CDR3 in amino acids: CASSYRGQPNYGYTF. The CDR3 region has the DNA TGTGCCAGCAGTTACAGGGGACAGCCCAACTATGGCTACACCTTC.

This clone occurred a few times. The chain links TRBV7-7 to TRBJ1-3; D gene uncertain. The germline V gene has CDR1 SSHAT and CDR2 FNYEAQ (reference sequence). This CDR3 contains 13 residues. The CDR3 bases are TGTGCTAGCTCTCCCGGGTCTGGAAACACCATATATTTT. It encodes CASSPGSGNTIYF. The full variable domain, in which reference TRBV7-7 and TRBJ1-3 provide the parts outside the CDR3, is GAGVSQSPRYKVTKRGQDVTLRCDPISSHATLYWYQQALGQGPEFLTYFNYEAQPDKSGLPSDRFSAERPEGSISTLTIQRTEQRDSAMYRCASSPGSGNTIYFGEGSWLTVV.

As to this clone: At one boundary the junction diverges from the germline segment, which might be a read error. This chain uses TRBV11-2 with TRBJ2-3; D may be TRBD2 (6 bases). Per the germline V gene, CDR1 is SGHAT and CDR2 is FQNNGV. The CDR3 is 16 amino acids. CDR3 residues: CASSLEGTVLTDTQYF. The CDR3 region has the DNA TGTGCCAGCAGCCTAGAGGGGACTGTTCTCACAGATACGCAGTATTTT.

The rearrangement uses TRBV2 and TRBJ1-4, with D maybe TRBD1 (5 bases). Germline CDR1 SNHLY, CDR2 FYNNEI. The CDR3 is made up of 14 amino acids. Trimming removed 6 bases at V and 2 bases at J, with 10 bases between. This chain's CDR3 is CASRVTATNEKLFF. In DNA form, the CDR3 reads TGTGCCAGCAGAGTGACAGCCACTAATGAAAAACTGTTTTTT.

This CDR3 reads CASSPLSEGNTIYF. CDR3 sequence (DNA): TGTGCCAGCTCACCCCTAAGCGAGGGAAACACCATATATTTT. The gene calls are TRBV18 and TRBJ1-3, with unresolved D. Trimming pared 3 bases from V and 4 bases from J, leaving 10 bases between. CDR3 size: 14 residues. Germline V gene data show CDR1 as KGHSH and CDR2 as LQKENI.

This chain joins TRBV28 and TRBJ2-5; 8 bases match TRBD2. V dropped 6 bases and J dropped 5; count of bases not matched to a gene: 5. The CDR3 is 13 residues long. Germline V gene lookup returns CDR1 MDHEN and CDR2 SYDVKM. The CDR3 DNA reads TGTGCCAGCAGCCCGGGGGGGGTGGAGACCCAGTACTTC. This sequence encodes CASSPGGVETQYF.

The CDR3 nucleotides read TGTGCCAGCAGTGAAGGCAGGAAGAATTCACCCCTCCACTTT. Encoded protein: CASSEGRKNSPLHF. The rearrangement joins TRBV2 to TRBJ1-6; D unresolved. V was pared by 1 base and J by 7 bases, with 8 bases between. Germline V lookup: CDR1 SNHLY, CDR2 FYNNEI. CDR3 length: 14 amino acids.

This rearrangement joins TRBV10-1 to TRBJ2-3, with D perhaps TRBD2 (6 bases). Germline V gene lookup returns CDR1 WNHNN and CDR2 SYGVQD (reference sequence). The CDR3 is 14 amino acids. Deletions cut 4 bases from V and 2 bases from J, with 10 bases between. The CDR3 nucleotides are TGCGCCAGCAGTGTCGGCGGGGACACAGATACGCAGTATTTT. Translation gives CASSVGGDTDTQYF.

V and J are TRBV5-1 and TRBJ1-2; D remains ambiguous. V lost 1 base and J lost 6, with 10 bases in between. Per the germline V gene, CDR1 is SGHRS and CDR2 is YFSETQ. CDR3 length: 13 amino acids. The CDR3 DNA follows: TGCGCCAGCAGCTTGACGGGAGAGAATGGCTACACCTTC. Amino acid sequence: CASSLTGENGYTF. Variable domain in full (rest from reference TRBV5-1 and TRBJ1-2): KAGVTQTPRYLIKTRGQQVTLSCSPISGHRSVSWYQQTPGQGLQFLFEYFSETQRNKGNFPGRFSGRQFSNSRSEMNVSTLELGDSALYLCASSLTGENGYTFGSGTRLTVV.